Below, 21 T cell receptor beta chains from the same sample are listed, as sequenced in a study of blood T cell repertoires in COVID-19. Produced via immunoSEQ multiplex PCR; TCRdb's table is partial and in-frame only. The sample comprises 250,000 to 300,000 clones, roughly 90% of which are singletons, and about 12% rests with the top ten. The specimen sequenced was peripheral blood. These TCRs come from a woman in her seventies with COVID-19, enrolled during active disease.

The chain couples TRBV15 to TRBJ2-1, with TRBD2 matching 12 bases. This CDR3 comprises 16 residues. Germline V lookup: CDR1 LNHNV, CDR2 YYDKDF (reference sequence). Losses at the gene ends were 3 bases for V and 9 bases for J; bases not matched to a gene: 9. This chain's CDR3 is CATSREGLAGLGEQFF. The DNA of the CDR3 is TGTGCCACCAGCAGGGAGGGACTAGCGGGTCTTGGTGAGCAGTTCTTC.

This clone showed up just once. The V and J genes are TRBV5-1 and TRBJ2-5; tentatively, D is TRBD1 (5 bases). CDR3 size: 13 residues. With 3 bases removed from V and 5 bases from J, the gap between germline ends came to 11 bases. Germline CDR1 and CDR2: SGHRS and YFSETQ. The CDR3 nucleotides read TGCGCCAGCAGCTCAGGGAAAAAGGAGACCCAGTACTTC. This gives the protein CASSSGKKETQYF.

The CDR3: CATSDFGPGEHQPQHF. As DNA, the CDR3 is TGTGCCACCAGTGATTTTGGGCCAGGGGAACATCAGCCCCAGCATTTT. The rearrangement joins TRBV24-1 to TRBJ1-5; D is possibly TRBD1 (6 bases). This CDR3 is built from 16 residues. Trimming stripped 1 base from V and 5 bases from J, with 14 bases between. Germline V gene data show CDR1 as KGHDR and CDR2 as SFDVKD.

V is TRBV4-2 and J is TRBJ2-2; perhaps TRBD2 as D (7 bases). Trimming took off 6 bases at V and 7 bases at J, with 15 bases between the two ends. CDR3 length equals 14 residues. Germline assignment: CDR1 LGHNA and CDR2 YNFKEQ. The CDR3: CASSVGGGGGELFF. The CDR3 DNA follows: TGTGCCAGCAGTGTAGGGGGGGGTGGCGGGGAGCTGTTTTTT.

The chain is built from TRBV19 and TRBJ2-7; D possibly corresponds to TRBD2 (6 bases). V dropped 6 bases and J dropped 0 bases, with 15 bases sitting between them. CDR1 and CDR2 (germline): LNHDA, SQIVND (reference sequence). CDR3 length equals 15 residues. In nucleotides, the CDR3 is TGTGCCAGTAGCCGCCCGGGGGTAACCTCCTACGAGCAGTACTTC. Residues: CASSRPGVTSYEQYF.

The chain links TRBV29-1 to TRBJ1-1, with a tentative D call TRBD1 (5 bases). This CDR3 is built from 12 residues. CDR1 is SQVTM, CDR2 ANQGSEA, per germline. Trimming removed 2 bases from V and 1 base from J, with 5 bases in between. This CDR3 is CSVETGNTEAFF. CDR3 DNA sequence: TGCAGCGTTGAAACAGGGAACACTGAAGCTTTCTTT.

The chain has TRBV4-1 and TRBJ1-2; 7 bases agree with TRBD1. The CDR3 sequence is 15 residues long. CDR1 is MGHRA and CDR2 is YSYEKL in the germline V gene. Losses at the gene ends were 4 bases for V and 2 bases for J; bases not matched to a gene: 7. The CDR3 DNA reads as TGCGCCAGCAGCCGGAACAGGGGCGGGAACTATGGCTACACCTTC. Its protein is CASSRNRGGNYGYTF.

This chain uses TRBV5-1 with TRBJ1-6; 10 bases line up with TRBD1. CDR1 and CDR2 (germline): SGHRS, YFSETQ. CDR3 length: 15 residues. V shed 3 bases, J shed 8 bases, and the junction held 5 bases outside the gene matches. The CDR3 DNA reads TGCGCCAGCAGCTCGGGGACAGGGGTACATTCACCCCTCCACTTT. Translated, it gives CASSSGTGVHSPLHF.

CDR3 bases: TGTGCCAGCAGCCTTGACAGTAGCTCCTACAATGAGCAGTTCTTC. The encoded protein is CASSLDSSSYNEQFF. The rearrangement links TRBV5-6 to TRBJ2-1; D possibly corresponds to TRBD1 (5 bases). The V end lost 4 bases, the J end lost 0 bases, and 11 bases lay between the germline ends. Per the germline V gene, CDR1 is SGHDT and CDR2 is YYEEEE. This CDR3 has 15 residues.

This chain joins TRBV3-1 (or the pseudogene TRBV3-2) and TRBJ2-5; 7 bases agree with TRBD1. With 3 bases clipped from V and 2 bases from J, the junction kept 9 bases outside the gene matches. Germline V gene lookup returns CDR1 LGHDT and CDR2 YNNKEL (reference sequence). The CDR3 sequence is 16 residues long. The CDR3 protein is CASSQRQGTTQETQYF. The CDR3 DNA sequence: TGTGCCAGCAGCCAGCGACAGGGAACAACTCAAGAGACCCAGTACTTC.

This clone was seen a single time. J is TRBJ1-1 and V is TRBV19; a weak D match, TRBD1 (5 bases). Germline V gene lookup returns CDR1 LNHDA and CDR2 SQIVND (reference sequence). Trimming shortened V by 5 bases and J by 0 bases, and 19 bases separated the two germline ends. The length of the CDR3 is 17 residues. CDR3 sequence: CASSSGVRAGMNTEAFF. CDR3 nucleotide sequence: TGTGCCAGTAGTTCGGGGGTTAGGGCGGGAATGAACACTGAAGCTTTCTTT. The entire variable domain, with the rest obtained from reference TRBV19 and TRBJ1-1, is as follows: DGGITQSPKYLFRKEGQNVTLSCEQNLNHDAMYWYRQDPGQGLRLIYYSQIVNDFQKGDIAEGYSVSREKKESFPLTVTSAQKNPTAFYLCASSSGVRAGMNTEAFFGQGTRLTVV.

The gene calls are TRBV10-3 and TRBJ2-3, with 11 bases identical to TRBD2. The CDR3 has 16 amino acids. Trimming at V came to 3 bases and at J to 2 bases, leaving 4 bases not matched to a gene. Germline V gene data show CDR1 as ENHRY and CDR2 as SYGVKD. The DNA of the CDR3 is TGTGCCATCAGTGATAGCGGGGGGGGACACACAGATACGCAGTATTTT. Its protein product is CAISDSGGGHTDTQYF.

V is TRBV24-1 and J is TRBJ2-2, with TRBD2 matching 11 bases. Trimming at V came to 4 bases and at J to 3 bases, leaving 3 bases not matched to a gene. The CDR3 has 16 residues. The germline gives CDR1 KGHDR, CDR2 SFDVKD. The CDR3 spells CATSDLSGGDTGELFF. The CDR3 bases are TGTGCCACCAGTGACCTTAGCGGGGGGGACACCGGGGAGCTGTTTTTT.

DNA of the CDR3: TGTGCCAGCAGCCCCGGGGATTTACTCACAGATACGCAGTATTTT. It encodes CASSPGDLLTDTQYF. V and J are TRBV5-6 and TRBJ2-3; D possibly corresponds to TRBD2 (5 bases). Trimming removed 4 bases from V and 2 bases from J, with 14 bases in between. Germline V CDR1 and CDR2: SGHDT, YYEEEE. The CDR3 sequence is 15 residues long.

This chain links TRBV27 with TRBJ2-2; D possibly corresponds to TRBD2 (6 bases). Germline V lookup: CDR1 MNHEY, CDR2 SMNVEV (reference sequence). CDR3 length: 16 residues. V lost 6 bases and J 0 bases, leaving 14 bases between the germline ends. CDR3 sequence reads: CASRVGLFANTGELFF. CDR3 in DNA: TGTGCCAGCAGAGTGGGACTTTTCGCGAACACCGGGGAGCTGTTTTTT.

The chain uses TRBV2 and TRBJ2-6; perhaps TRBD1 as D (6 bases). Germline V gene lookup returns CDR1 SNHLY and CDR2 FYNNEI. The CDR3 has 13 residues. Trimming pared 10 bases from V and 2 bases from J, leaving 9 bases between. Here the CDR3 reads CATTGAGANVLTF. DNA of the CDR3: TGTGCCACGACAGGCGCTGGGGCCAACGTCCTGACTTTC.

The gene calls are TRBV24-1 and TRBJ2-3, with D unclear. Germline V CDR1 and CDR2: KGHDR, SFDVKD. The germline V and J ends were trimmed by 9 bases and 7 bases, with 19 bases remaining between them. This CDR3 region has 14 residues. CDR3 amino acids: CATSRARSLNTQYF. In nucleotides, the CDR3 is TGTGCCACCTCCCGCGCGAGGTCCTTGAATACGCAGTATTTT.

The chain uses TRBV11-2 and TRBJ2-1, with TRBD1 matching over 9 bases. Germline V CDR1 and CDR2: SGHAT, FQNNGV. CDR3 length equals 15 residues. Germline trimming cut 5 bases from V and 4 bases from J; bases unmatched to any gene: 6. The CDR3 protein is CASSLTGTGYNEQFF. CDR3 nucleotides: TGTGCCAGCAGCCTAACCGGGACAGGGTACAATGAGCAGTTCTTC.

The CDR3 bases are TGTGCCAGCAGTTTAACCCAGGGGAGGGCAGATACGCAGTATTTT. Protein sequence: CASSLTQGRADTQYF. The gene calls are TRBV7-6 and TRBJ2-3, with D maybe TRBD2 (7 bases). This CDR3 is 15 amino acids long. V lost 6 bases, J lost 4 bases, and 17 bases lay in between. Germline V CDR1 and CDR2: SGHVS, FNYEAQ.

This chain joins TRBV7-2 and TRBJ2-7; 11 bases are shared with TRBD1. In germline, CDR1 is SGHTA, CDR2 FQGNSA. This CDR3 region has 14 residues. The J segment lost 4 bases and the V segment lost 5 bases, leaving 4 bases of the junction unmatched. CDR3 in amino acids: CASSLGQGAYEQYF. As DNA, the CDR3 is TGTGCCAGCAGCCTTGGACAGGGGGCTTACGAGCAGTACTTC.

The V gene is TRBV24-1, the J gene TRBJ1-1; tentative D call: TRBD1 (5 bases). Germline V gene data show CDR1 as KGHDR and CDR2 as SFDVKD. Trimming shortened V by 3 bases and J by 3 bases, and 13 bases separated the two germline ends. The CDR3 contains 15 residues. The CDR3 DNA is TGTGCCACCAGTGATCCCTGGGGCACCTACACTGAAGCTTTCTTT. It is translated as CATSDPWGTYTEAFF.